The rows below give T cell receptor beta chains drawn from one sample of a study of shared clonotypes between healthy human individuals. Sequenced by immunoSEQ multiplex PCR; TCRdb stores in-frame clones only, minus some. The sample has over a million clones; under 80% are singletons. Material for sequencing was memory CD4+ T cells sorted from blood. The source is a man aged 18 to 35 in good health. Each CDR3 is given with its conserved first and last residue. The D gene is left open where the match is weak. Size tells how often a clone was seen (once, few, many) or the class of an expanded clone, and some rows leave it out.

V gene	J gene	clone size	D gene	CDR3 protein	CDR3 DNA
TRBV28	TRBJ2-2	-	-	CASSVPGTFTGELFF	TGTGCCAGCAGCGTACCGGGGACCTTCACCGGGGAGCTGTTTTTT
TRBV21-1	TRBJ1-6	-	-	CASSSPTPTLLYNSPLHF	TGTGCCAGCAGCTCCCCAACTCCCACGCTCCTCTATAATTCACCCCTCCACTTT
TRBV2	TRBJ1-3	few	-	CASSESGVHTIYF	TGTGCCAGCAGTGAAAGTGGGGTACACACCATATATTTT
TRBV18	TRBJ1-2	-	-	CASSPNRDTYGYTF	TGTGCCAGCTCACCCAACAGGGATACCTATGGCTACACCTTC
TRBV6-5	TRBJ2-2	-	-	CASRPQGRGELFF	TGTGCCAGCAGACCACAGGGGAGGGGGGAGCTGTTTTTT
TRBV5-1	TRBJ1-1	-	-	CASSLGQPENTEAFF	TGCGCCAGCAGCTTGGGGCAGCCCGAGAACACTGAAGCTTTCTTT
TRBV18	TRBJ2-3	-	-	CASSPTTRQETSTDTQYF	TGTGCCAGCTCACCCACTACCCGACAGGAGACTAGCACAGATACGCAGTATTTT
TRBV9	TRBJ2-3	once	TRBD1	CASSARQGSSTDTQYF	TGTGCCAGCAGCGCAAGACAGGGTAGTAGCACAGATACGCAGTATTTT
TRBV7-2	TRBJ2-3	once	-	CASSLDGPDTQYF	TGTGCCAGCAGCTTAGATGGGCCAGATACGCAGTATTTT
TRBV5-1	TRBJ1-2	-	-	CASRAGTDYGYTF	TGCGCCAGCAGGGCAGGTACAGACTATGGCTACACCTTC
TRBV6-5	TRBJ2-1	-	TRBD2	CASSYSGLAGGHEQFF	TGTGCCAGCAGTTACTCCGGACTAGCGGGGGGGCACGAGCAGTTCTTC
TRBV30	TRBJ1-6	-	TRBD1	CAWSRDSDSPLHF	TGTGCCTGGAGTAGGGACAGCGATTCACCCCTCCACTTT
TRBV7-8	TRBJ1-1	-	-	CASSLAAGLNTEAFF	TGTGCCAGCAGCTTGGCTGCAGGTTTGAACACTGAAGCTTTCTTT
TRBV6-4	TRBJ2-7	-	-	CASRNPSRGSYEQYF	TGTGCCAGCAGGAATCCTTCTCGAGGCTCCTACGAGCAGTACTTC
TRBV6-4	TRBJ1-1	once	-	CASSETGLLAEAFF	TGTGCCAGCAGTGAGACTGGCCTTCTGGCTGAAGCTTTCTTT
TRBV5-1	TRBJ2-7	-	TRBD1	CASSRIGQGSYEQYF	TGCGCCAGCAGCCGAATAGGACAGGGCTCCTACGAGCAGTACTTC
TRBV9	TRBJ1-1	few	-	CASSGLSAGTEAFF	TGTGCCAGCAGCGGACTCTCTGCGGGCACTGAAGCTTTCTTT
TRBV5-1	TRBJ1-4	-	TRBD1	CASSLQGFEGEKLFF	TGCGCCAGCAGCTTACAGGGGTTTGAAGGAGAAAAACTGTTTTTT
TRBV9	TRBJ1-2	-	TRBD1	CASSVGAGGMNGYTF	TGTGCCAGCAGCGTCGGGGCAGGGGGCATGAATGGCTACACCTTC
TRBV29-1	TRBJ2-3	-	-	CSVGGTDTQYF	TGCAGCGTTGGCGGCACAGATACGCAGTATTTT
TRBV4-2	TRBJ2-2	-	TRBD1	CASSRDDRGLGELFF	TGTGCCAGCAGCCGAGACGACAGGGGGCTCGGGGAGCTGTTTTTT
TRBV4-1	TRBJ1-4	-	-	CASSQDANGMQKLFF	TGCGCCAGCAGCCAAGATGCCAACGGAATGCAAAAACTGTTTTTT
TRBV5-4	TRBJ2-3	-	-	CASTPPGFTSTDTQYF	TGTGCCAGCACCCCTCCCGGGTTCACTAGCACAGATACGCAGTATTTT
TRBV30	TRBJ2-3	many	TRBD2	CASSRLAEGLEYF	TGTGCCTCCTCGCGACTAGCGGAGGGGTTGGAGTATTTT
TRBV29-1	TRBJ2-3	-	TRBD2	CSVIAVASGRALTDTQYF	TGCAGCGTTATAGCCGTGGCTAGCGGGAGGGCCCTCACAGATACGCAGTATTTT
TRBV6-4	TRBJ1-6	-	-	CASSEFEGRSPLHF	TGTGCCAGCAGTGAGTTCGAGGGTCGGTCACCCCTCCACTTT
TRBV7-6	TRBJ1-1	-	TRBD1	CASSGTGGTEAFF	TGTGCCAGCAGCGGGACAGGGGGCACTGAAGCTTTCTTT
TRBV2	TRBJ1-2	-	TRBD1	CASSEAWAGGAYGYTF	TGTGCCAGCAGTGAAGCGTGGGCAGGGGGCGCCTATGGCTACACCTTC
TRBV7-9	TRBJ2-1	-	TRBD1	CASSTRTGLRSDEQFF	TGTGCCAGCAGCACCCGGACAGGGCTCAGGTCGGATGAGCAGTTCTTC
TRBV2	TRBJ2-3	-	TRBD2	CASSERTSGGNTQYF	TGTGCCAGCAGTGAAAGGACTAGCGGGGGAAATACGCAGTATTTT
TRBV10-3	TRBJ2-7	few	TRBD1	CAITDSAGTGGYEQYF	TGTGCCATCACCGACTCGGCCGGGACAGGGGGCTACGAGCAGTACTTC
TRBV6-1	TRBJ2-7	-	TRBD1	CASIRETGGYEQYF	TGTGCCAGCATCAGGGAGACAGGGGGCTACGAGCAGTACTTC
TRBV5-1	TRBJ1-5	few	-	CASSLNRDQPQHF	TGCGCCAGCAGCCTCAACAGAGATCAGCCCCAGCATTTT
TRBV5-1	TRBJ2-5	-	-	CASSFGLQETQYF	TGCGCCAGCAGCTTCGGGCTGCAAGAGACCCAGTACTTC
TRBV5-1	TRBJ2-7	-	-	CASRKDGLSAYEQYF	TGCGCCAGCAGAAAAGACGGTCTTTCTGCCTACGAGCAGTACTTC
TRBV10-3	TRBJ2-1	-	-	CAISEAQAEEQFF	TGTGCCATCAGTGAGGCTCAGGCAGAGGAGCAGTTCTTC
TRBV14	TRBJ1-1	-	-	CASSPLVVGSTEAFF	TGTGCCAGCAGCCCTCTCGTTGTAGGGTCAACTGAAGCTTTCTTT
TRBV10-2	TRBJ1-1	once	-	CASSQQGGTEAFF	TGCGCCAGCAGCCAACAGGGAGGGACTGAAGCTTTCTTT
TRBV2	TRBJ2-5	-	-	CASSVKREETQYF	TGTGCCAGCAGTGTCAAGCGGGAAGAGACCCAGTACTTC
TRBV30	TRBJ1-1	few	-	CAWSLGVLRTEAFF	TGTGCCTGGAGTCTAGGGGTCCTTCGTACTGAAGCTTTCTTT
TRBV28	TRBJ2-5	-	-	CASSFLEGGPETQYF	TGTGCCAGCAGTTTTCTCGAGGGGGGGCCAGAGACCCAGTACTTC
TRBV5-1	TRBJ2-3	-	TRBD2	CASTQGAGGPDTQYF	TGCGCCAGCACCCAGGGAGCGGGGGGGCCAGATACGCAGTATTTT
TRBV6-1	TRBJ1-4	-	-	CASSETGEKLFF	TGTGCCAGCAGTGAAACGGGTGAAAAACTGTTTTTT
TRBV10-3	TRBJ1-5	-	TRBD1	CAIRATGTDNQPQHF	TGTGCCATCAGAGCCACCGGGACAGATAATCAGCCCCAGCATTTT
TRBV28	TRBJ1-5	-	TRBD1	CASSLGGQGARQPQHF	TGTGCCAGCAGTTTAGGTGGACAGGGGGCGCGTCAGCCCCAGCATTTT
TRBV11-2	TRBJ1-2	once	-	CASSLDRNTIYGYTF	TGTGCCAGCAGCTTAGATCGGAACACAATCTATGGCTACACCTTC
TRBV6-6	TRBJ2-5	-	-	CASSYLQGGETQYF	TGTGCCAGCAGTTACTTACAGGGTGGAGAGACCCAGTACTTC
TRBV7-2	TRBJ2-3	few	-	CASSLDRGDTQYF	TGTGCCAGCAGCTTAGACCGGGGAGATACGCAGTATTTT
TRBV7-8	TRBJ2-3	-	-	CASSFDGITDTQYF	TGTGCCAGCAGCTTCGACGGAATCACAGATACGCAGTATTTT
TRBV7-9	TRBJ1-2	once	-	CASSSDSDYGYTF	TGTGCCAGCAGCTCGGACTCTGACTATGGCTACACCTTC